Below, 13 T cell receptor beta chains from the same sample are listed, as sequenced in a study of vaccination effects on CD4 cells after COVID-19. With the ViraFEST assay, the study expanded antigen-specific CD4+ T cells using viral peptide pools, then sequenced them. Subsequent to a culture period of under twelve days, CD4+ T cells were isolated. The infection with SARS-CoV-2 (confirmed by PCR) occurred in this person between March and December 2020. Profiling relied on immunoSEQ multiplex PCR, and the TCRdb table lists in-frame clones only, not all of them. The data hold 20,000 to 30,000 clones, with 60% to 80% observed a single time. What these receptors recognize is not known. The source material was CD4+ T cells from PBMCs cultured with HCoV-NL63 spike peptides, sampled before COVID-19 vaccination. The receptors shown here come from a human donor who had a prior SARS-CoV-2 infection.

The rearrangement uses TRBV6-5 and TRBJ2-7, with D unresolved. Germline V CDR1 and CDR2: MNHEY, SVGAGI. V was shortened by 8 bases and J by 0 bases, with 5 bases between the two germline ends. The CDR3 totals 11 residues. The CDR3 reads CASGPSYEQYF. The CDR3 nucleotides read TGTGCCAGCGGCCCCTCCTACGAGCAGTACTTC.

This chain connects TRBV7-9 to TRBJ2-1, with TRBD2 matching over 11 bases. The CDR3 length is 16 residues. V shed 3 bases, J shed 4 bases, and the junction held 5 bases outside the gene matches. Germline V gene lookup returns CDR1 SEHNR and CDR2 FQNEAQ (reference sequence). The CDR3 region has the DNA TGTGCCAGCAGCTTGGCACTAGCGGGAGAATACAATGAGCAGTTCTTC. Its protein is CASSLALAGEYNEQFF.

The J gene is TRBJ2-5, the V gene TRBV9; D possibly matches TRBD1 or TRBD2 (6 bases each). The ends were cut back, 0 bases at V and 2 bases at J, with 14 bases in the middle. Looked up from germline, CDR1 is SGDLS and CDR2 is YYNGEE. The CDR3 has 16 residues. As DNA, the CDR3 is TGTGCCAGCAGCGTAGGTAGCGGAGGGGGTCAAGAGACCCAGTACTTC. Amino acid sequence: CASSVGSGGGQETQYF.

CDR3 loop: CASSASRVTAQETQYF. The CDR3 DNA follows: TGTGCCAGCTCTGCCTCGCGGGTCACAGCGCAAGAGACCCAGTACTTC. The chain carries TRBV18 and TRBJ2-5; D possibly corresponds to TRBD2 (5 bases). The CDR3 sequence is 16 residues long. V dropped 6 bases and J dropped 2 bases, with 19 bases sitting between them. The germline CDR1 and CDR2 sequences are KGHSH and LQKENI.

The chain is built from TRBV7-3 and TRBJ2-5; D may be TRBD1 (5 bases). The CDR3 has 13 residues. The germline V gene encodes CDR1 SGHTA and CDR2 FQGTGA. Trimming removed 4 bases at V and 5 bases at J, with 11 bases between. The CDR3 DNA follows: TGTGCCAGCAGCTACGGACAATCGGAGACCCAGTACTTC. Translating gives CASSYGQSETQYF. The full variable domain, completed using reference TRBV7-3 and TRBJ2-5, is GAGVSQTPSNKVTEKGKYVELRCDPISGHTALYWYRQSLGQGPEFLIYFQGTGAADDSGLPNDRFFAVRPEGSVSTLKIQRTERGDSAVYLCASSYGQSETQYFGPGTRLLVL.

The genes are TRBV21-1 and TRBJ2-3; the D segment call TRBD2 is taken from the table without a DNA check. TRBV21-1 is a recognized pseudogene. The CDR3 has 16 residues. CDR3 protein: CASRLSGKRSTDTQYF. CDR3 coding DNA: TGTGCCAGCAGATTAAGCGGGAAACGTAGCACAGATACGCAGTATTTT.

The rearrangement links TRBV6-5 to TRBJ2-3; D is unclear. CDR3 length: 13 amino acids. V was cut by 7 bases and J by 2 bases, with 10 bases left in between. Germline loops: CDR1 MNHEY, CDR2 SVGAGI. The CDR3 loop reads CASTSSLTDTQYF. The CDR3 nucleotides are TGTGCCAGCACATCGAGCCTCACAGATACGCAGTATTTT.

The CDR3 nucleotides read TGTGCCAGCAGTCTCCGGGGCGGGGAAGGCTACACCTTC. Its protein product is CASSLRGGEGYTF. The chain uses TRBV5-8 and TRBJ1-2, with TRBD1 as a possible D gene (5 bases). Germline CDR1 is SGHTS and CDR2 is YDEGEE. Trimming cost V 5 bases and J 8 bases, with 16 bases left between them. The CDR3 is made up of 13 amino acids.

This chain connects TRBV15 to TRBJ2-3, with 10 nucleotides matching TRBD2. CDR1 LNHNV and CDR2 YYDKDF come from the germline V gene (reference sequence). The CDR3 consists of 15 residues. V trimming: 2 bases; J trimming: 4 bases; junction bases outside the gene matches: 3. In DNA form, the CDR3 reads TGTGCCACCAGCAGACTAGCGGGAGAATCAGATACGCAGTATTTT. Its translation: CATSRLAGESDTQYF.

CDR3 DNA sequence: TGTGCCAGCTCACCATTGGGACCCGTGGGCACTGAAGCTTTCTTT. Its translation: CASSPLGPVGTEAFF. This chain connects TRBV18 to TRBJ1-1; D possibly corresponds to TRBD1 (5 bases). This CDR3 has 15 residues. The ends were cut back, 2 bases at V and 4 bases at J, with 14 bases in the middle. CDR1 is KGHSH and CDR2 is LQKENI in the germline V gene.

This sequence joins TRBV5-1 and TRBJ2-7; tentative D call: TRBD1 (5 bases). V shed 2 bases and J shed 2 bases, with 11 bases lying between them. Germline loops: CDR1 SGHRS, CDR2 YFSETQ. This CDR3 contains 14 residues. CDR3 residues: CASSLVTDPYEQYF. Here the CDR3 DNA reads TGCGCCAGCAGCTTAGTGACAGACCCCTACGAGCAGTACTTC.

The chain links TRBV2 to TRBJ1-5, with unresolved D. The CDR3 extends over 13 amino acids. Germline V gene lookup returns CDR1 SNHLY and CDR2 FYNNEI. The germline V and J ends were trimmed by 4 bases and 9 bases, with 13 bases remaining between them. This chain's CDR3 is CASSAWGRMPQHF. CDR3 in DNA: TGTGCCAGCAGTGCCTGGGGTCGGATGCCCCAGCATTTT.

This chain joins TRBV3-1 (or the pseudogene TRBV3-2) and TRBJ2-5; 8 positions match TRBD1. The CDR3 is 15 amino acids. The germline V gene has CDR1 LGHDT and CDR2 YNNKEL (reference sequence). The V and J ends lost 1 base and 3 bases, in that order; junction bases with no gene match: 4. The CDR3 DNA sequence: TGTGCCAGCAGCCAAGTCGGGACAGGAAAAGAGACCCAGTACTTC. It translates to CASSQVGTGKETQYF.